This T cell receptor (beta chain) was obtained from a study of blood T cell repertoires in COVID-19. Repertoires were generated with immunoSEQ multiplex PCR, while TCRdb's copy carries only in-frame clones and drops some. The data contain over 200,000 clones, 88% of them singletons. This sequence originates from a woman aged 55 to 70 with acute or convalescent COVID-19. The sample was peripheral blood.

The CDR3, as DNA: TGTGCCAGCTCAGGCGGACAGACTAACATGAACACTGAAGCTTTCTTT. Protein: CASSGGQTNMNTEAFF. The rearrangement links TRBV18 to TRBJ1-1; D possibly corresponds to TRBD1 (6 bases). V dropped 5 bases and J dropped 0 bases, with 16 bases sitting between them. CDR1 and CDR2 (germline): KGHSH, LQKENI. CDR3 size: 16 residues. The variable domain in full, completed from reference TRBV18 and TRBJ1-1, reads NAGVMQNPRHLVRRRGQEARLRCSPMKGHSHVYWYRQLPEEGLKFMVYLQKENIIDESGMPKERFSAEFPKEGPSILRIQQVVRGDSAAYFCASSGGQTNMNTEAFFGQGTRLTVV.